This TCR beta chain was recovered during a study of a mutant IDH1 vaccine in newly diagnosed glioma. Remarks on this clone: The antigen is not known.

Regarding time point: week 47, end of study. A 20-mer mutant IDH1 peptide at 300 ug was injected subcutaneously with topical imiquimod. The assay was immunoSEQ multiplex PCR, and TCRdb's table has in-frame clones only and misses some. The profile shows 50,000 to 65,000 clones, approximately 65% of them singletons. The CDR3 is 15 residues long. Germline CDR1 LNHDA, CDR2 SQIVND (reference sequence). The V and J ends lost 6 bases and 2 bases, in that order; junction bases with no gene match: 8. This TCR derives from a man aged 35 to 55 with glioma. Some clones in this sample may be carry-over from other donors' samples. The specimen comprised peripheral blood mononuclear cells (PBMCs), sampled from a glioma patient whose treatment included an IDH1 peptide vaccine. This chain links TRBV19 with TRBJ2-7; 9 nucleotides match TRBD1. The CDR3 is CASRLTGTGTYEQYF. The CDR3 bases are TGTGCCAGTAGACTGACCGGGACAGGGACCTACGAGCAGTACTTC.